Reported below is one TCR beta chain. The sample belongs to a study of blood T cell repertoires in COVID-19. Overall study context: The United States, Italy and Spain supplied acute and convalescent COVID-19 samples. Nucleic acid was either cDNA or gDNA, and it came from T cells, B-cell-depleted T cells, or PBMCs.

Per the original methods: Amplifying reference gene primers gave estimates of nucleated cell counts. The assay was immunoSEQ multiplex PCR, and TCRdb's table has in-frame clones only and misses some. D and trimming come from the DNA, and the V and J calls and clone size come from that table. The sample has approximately 230,000 clones; about 80% are singletons. This CDR3 is built from 16 residues. Germline V CDR1 and CDR2: SGHRS, YFSETQ. The V end was cut by 4 bases, the J end by 4 bases, with 17 bases between. The J gene is TRBJ1-4, the V gene TRBV5-1; unclear D gene. Input material: peripheral blood. The receptor's source is a man at least 80 years old with acute or convalescent COVID-19. The CDR3 nucleotides are TGCGCCAGCAGCCCCTTTGAGGGCTACAATAATGAAAAACTGTTTTTT. This gives the protein CASSPFEGYNNEKLFF.